The 27 T cell receptor beta chains below were found in one sample sequenced in a study of beta chain features in type 1 diabetes. The isolated RNA, all of it, was reverse transcribed, so expressed TCRB transcripts were what got sequenced. Assay: immunoSEQ multiplex PCR; the TCRdb copy retains only in-frame clones and omits some. The sample consists of fewer than 250,000 clones, over 12% of them appearing once. The sequencing input was naive CD4+ T cells from blood. Receptor source: a woman in her 40s in good health.

This sequence joins TRBV18 and TRBJ2-5; possible D gene TRBD1, 6 bases. The V and J ends lost 2 bases and 5 bases respectively, with 12 bases between them. Germline CDR1 is KGHSH and CDR2 is LQKENI. The CDR3 loop spans 14 amino acids. The CDR3 bases are TGTGCCAGCTCACCATTGGAACAGGGTGAGACCCAGTACTTC. Residues: CASSPLEQGETQYF.

A few counts support this clone. The chain employs TRBV10-3 and TRBJ2-5; 13 nucleotides align to TRBD2. CDR3 length: 17 amino acids. Germline V gives CDR1 ENHRY, CDR2 SYGVKD. V lost 8 bases and J lost 6; bases outside the gene matches: 15. The CDR3 reads CAIGAEAGTSGVKTQYF. In DNA form, the CDR3 reads TGTGCCATCGGGGCAGAGGCCGGGACTAGCGGGGTAAAGACCCAGTACTTC.

The table lists this clone with a few counts. Other DNA sequences from this sample encode an identical CDR3 as well. The rearrangement joins TRBV6-5 to TRBJ2-7; D remains ambiguous. V dropped 0 bases and J dropped 4 bases, with 4 bases sitting between them. CDR1 is MNHEY and CDR2 is SVGAGI in the germline V gene. This CDR3 has 12 amino acids. The DNA for the CDR3 is TGTGCCAGCAGTTACTCGAGATACGAGCAGTACTTC. Its translation is CASSYSRYEQYF.

The chain is built from TRBV4-3 and TRBJ2-3; TRBD2 matches at 9 bases. V lost 1 base and J lost 6; bases outside the gene matches: 5. CDR1 LGHNA and CDR2 YSLEER come from the germline V gene. There are 15 residues in the CDR3. CDR3 in DNA: TGCGCCAGCAGCCAAGTTGGAACTAGCGGGGATACGCAGTATTTT. This sequence encodes CASSQVGTSGDTQYF.

This clone was picked up a small number of times. This CDR3 is also generated by other DNA sequences in the sample. V and J are TRBV5-4 and TRBJ2-5; 12 bases line up with TRBD2. V shed 0 bases, J shed 1 base, and the junction held 1 base outside the gene matches. This CDR3 is 16 amino acids long. The germline V gene encodes CDR1 SGHNT and CDR2 YYREEE (reference sequence). In DNA form, the CDR3 reads TGTGCCAGCAGCTTGGTACTAGCGGGGGGCCAAGAGACCCAGTACTTC. Its translation is CASSLVLAGGQETQYF.

The gene calls are TRBV7-8 and TRBJ2-3; 10 bases map to TRBD1. The CDR3 is 16 amino acids. With V trimmed by 2 bases and J by 5 bases, 7 bases remained unmatched. Germline CDR1 and CDR2: SGHVS and FQNEAQ. The CDR3 is CASSLSWTGGLDTQYF. As DNA, the CDR3 is TGTGCCAGCAGCTTATCTTGGACAGGGGGGTTAGATACGCAGTATTTT.

This clone has just a few counts. J is TRBJ2-5 and V is TRBV5-1; 9 nucleotides match TRBD1. The V gene's germline CDR1 is SGHRS and CDR2 YFSETQ. CDR3 length: 14 residues. V dropped 4 bases and J dropped 3; count of bases not matched to a gene: 4. CDR3 in amino acids: CASSPWTGEETQYF. DNA of the CDR3: TGCGCCAGCAGCCCATGGACAGGGGAAGAGACCCAGTACTTC.

In its sample, this clone was seen a few times. The chain is built from TRBV14 and TRBJ1-3; no reliable D call. In germline, CDR1 is SGHDN, CDR2 FVKESK. This CDR3 spans 11 amino acids. V lost 1 base to trimming and J lost 8 bases, with 3 bases between them. CDR3 coding DNA: TGTGCCAGCAGCCAAGCGTACACCATATATTTT. Amino acid sequence: CASSQAYTIYF.

The chain recombines TRBV5-1 with TRBJ2-5, with 8 bases aligning to TRBD1. The last part of the DNA fits TRBJ2-7 better; the J call may be wrong. The CDR3 loop spans 14 amino acids. Germline lookup yields CDR1 SGHRS and CDR2 YFSETQ. The CDR3 spells CASSSGQGTHEQYF. The CDR3 DNA reads as TGCGCCAGCAGCAGCGGACAGGGAACCCACGAGCAGTACTTC.

CDR3 region: CASSLVGEGTYEQYF. CDR3 DNA: TGCGCCAGCAGCTTGGTCGGGGAGGGGACCTACGAGCAGTACTTC. The chain joins TRBV5-1 to TRBJ2-7; TRBD2 agrees at 7 bases. Germline CDR1 SGHRS, CDR2 YFSETQ. The CDR3 contains 15 residues. V dropped 0 bases and J dropped 2; count of bases not matched to a gene: 5.

A few counts support this clone. V and J are TRBV5-6 and TRBJ2-1, with a possible D match to TRBD1 (6 bases). The V gene lost 5 bases and the J gene lost 5 bases, with 20 bases spanning the gap. Per germline, CDR1 SGHDT and CDR2 YYEEEE. CDR3 length: 16 amino acids. The CDR3 protein is CASSHRVSNVNNEQFF. Written as DNA, the CDR3 is TGTGCCAGCAGTCACAGGGTTTCCAATGTGAACAATGAGCAGTTCTTC.

This clone was counted only a few times. The rearrangement uses TRBV2 and TRBJ2-1; a weak D match, TRBD2 (6 bases). CDR1 and CDR2 (germline): SNHLY, FYNNEI. Trimming removed 4 bases at V and 8 bases at J, with 24 bases between. CDR3 length: 17 residues. This CDR3 is CASSVGLGTQPADEQFF. As DNA, the CDR3 is TGTGCCAGCAGTGTAGGATTAGGGACTCAACCCGCCGATGAGCAGTTCTTC.

The chain uses TRBV5-1 and TRBJ1-2; D gene uncertain. The V end lost 4 bases, the J end lost 5 bases, and 15 bases lay between the germline ends. The germline gives CDR1 SGHRS, CDR2 YFSETQ. The CDR3 contains 14 residues. This CDR3 is CASSPDTDKYGYTF. CDR3 DNA: TGCGCCAGCAGCCCCGATACCGACAAGTATGGCTACACCTTC.

This clone has more than one count but fewer than ten. J is TRBJ2-5 and V is TRBV9; D is perhaps TRBD2 (5 bases). CDR1 and CDR2 (germline): SGDLS, YYNGEE. With 0 bases removed from V and 0 bases from J, the gap between germline ends came to 18 bases. The CDR3 runs to 18 residues. In DNA, the CDR3 is TGTGCCAGCAGCGTAGAAATCGGGTTAGCGACGTACCAAGAGACCCAGTACTTC. The encoded protein is CASSVEIGLATYQETQYF. The whole variable domain, filled in from reference TRBV9 and TRBJ2-5, reads DSGVTQTPKHLITATGQRVTLRCSPRSGDLSVYWYQQSLDQGLQFLIQYYNGEERAKGNILERFSAQQFPDLHSELNLSSLELGDSALYFCASSVEIGLATYQETQYFGPGTRLLVL.

This clone turned up a few times. V usage is TRBV5-1 and J usage is TRBJ2-5; 7 bases are shared with TRBD2. CDR3 length equals 13 residues. After removal of 7 bases from V and 2 bases from J, the junction contained 5 bases not matched to a gene. The germline V gene encodes CDR1 SGHRS and CDR2 YFSETQ. As DNA, the CDR3 is TGCGCCAGCCGTGGGGGGGAACAAGAGACCCAGTACTTC. This translates into CASRGGEQETQYF.

In its sample, this clone was seen a few times. The chain is built from TRBV6-5 and TRBJ2-7, with D possibly TRBD1 on 5 matching bases. The germline V gene has CDR1 MNHEY and CDR2 SVGAGI. This CDR3 region has 13 residues. Trimming left V 10 bases short and J 0 bases short, with 13 bases between. In nucleotides, the CDR3 is TGTGCCACCAGAAGGGGTAGCTCCTACGAGCAGTACTTC. Translating it yields CATRRGSSYEQYF.

The genes are TRBV6-6 and TRBJ2-3; the D gene is possibly TRBD2 (5 bases). The V end lost 4 bases, the J end lost 2 bases, and 13 bases lay between the germline ends. Germline CDR1 reads MNHNY; CDR2 reads SVGAGI (reference sequence). The CDR3 has 15 amino acids. CDR3 sequence reads: CASSSAGYDTDTQYF. CDR3 nucleotide sequence: TGTGCCAGCAGTTCCGCGGGTTATGACACAGATACGCAGTATTTT.

The genes are TRBV7-8 and TRBJ1-1, with 8 positions matching TRBD1. Per the germline V gene, CDR1 is SGHVS and CDR2 is FQNEAQ. V dropped 5 bases and J dropped 0; count of bases not matched to a gene: 11. The CDR3 sequence is 17 residues long. The CDR3 DNA sequence: TGTGCCAGCAGCCCAGGGCACAGGGGGAAACTGAACACTGAAGCTTTCTTT. Amino acids: CASSPGHRGKLNTEAFF.

This clone showed up just a few times. The CDR3 loop is CAGGSRQETQYF. The CDR3 DNA follows: TGTGCCGGCGGATCTAGGCAAGAGACCCAGTACTTC. The chain has TRBV2 and TRBJ2-5; D is uncertain. Germline assignment: CDR1 SNHLY and CDR2 FYNNEI. The CDR3 has 12 amino acids. With 11 bases removed from V and 2 bases from J, the gap between germline ends came to 12 bases. The variable domain in full, completed from reference TRBV2 and TRBJ2-5, reads EPEVTQTPSHQVTQMGQEVILRCVPISNHLYFYWYRQILGQKVEFLVSFYNNEISEKSEIFDDQFSVERPDGSNFTLKIRSTKLEDSAMYFCAGGSRQETQYFGPGTRLLVL.

The rearrangement uses TRBV5-1 and TRBJ2-5; D is perhaps TRBD1 (6 bases). The CDR3 consists of 15 residues. The germline V gene encodes CDR1 SGHRS and CDR2 YFSETQ. V was clipped by 1 base and J by 5 bases, with 15 bases between them. The CDR3 DNA is TGCGCCAGCAGCTTGTGGACAGAGCATCCGGAGACCCAGTACTTC. It yields the protein CASSLWTEHPETQYF.

V gene TRBV2 combines with J gene TRBJ2-1; D is ambiguous. Germline CDR1 reads SNHLY; CDR2 reads FYNNEI. Trimming shortened V by 7 bases and J by 7 bases, and 11 bases separated the two germline ends. The CDR3 consists of 12 residues. CDR3 DNA sequence: TGTGCCAGCACTCTACGCGGTAATGAGCAGTTCTTC. Translation gives CASTLRGNEQFF.

In this sample, this clone turned up a few times. V gene TRBV6-5 combines with J gene TRBJ1-2; D not certain. The V gene's germline CDR1 is MNHEY and CDR2 SVGAGI. The CDR3 extends over 14 amino acids. The V gene lost 2 bases and the J gene lost 4 bases, with 11 bases spanning the gap. In nucleotides, the CDR3 is TGTGCCAGCAGTTACGCGGCAGAGTTCTATGGCTACACCTTC. It is translated as CASSYAAEFYGYTF.

V is TRBV6-1 and J is TRBJ2-4, with D perhaps TRBD1 (5 bases). This CDR3 contains 13 residues. The germline V gene has CDR1 MNHNS and CDR2 SASEGT. Trimming took off 1 base at V and 4 bases at J, with 5 bases between the two ends. DNA of the CDR3: TGTGCCAGCAGTGAAGGACAGAAAAACATTCAGTACTTC. This encodes CASSEGQKNIQYF.

The chain couples TRBV7-9 to TRBJ1-2, with a tentative D call TRBD1 (5 bases). Looked up from germline, CDR1 is SEHNR and CDR2 is FQNEAQ (reference sequence). V shed 5 bases and J shed 5 bases, with 21 bases lying between them. The CDR3 has 16 residues. In DNA form, the CDR3 reads TGTGCCAGCAGCCCCGGCATCTTAGGGGATGATTATGGCTACACCTTC. It translates to CASSPGILGDDYGYTF.

This clone was found a few times. CDR3 region: CASSLAQDTDTQYF. The CDR3 region has the DNA TGCGCCAGCAGCTTGGCACAGGACACAGATACGCAGTATTTT. This chain uses TRBV5-1 with TRBJ2-3, with D possibly matching TRBD1 (5 bases). Looked up from germline, CDR1 is SGHRS and CDR2 is YFSETQ. The CDR3 has 14 amino acids. Trimming pared 0 bases from V and 2 bases from J, leaving 7 bases between.

This clone was detected only a few times. The rearrangement joins TRBV27 to TRBJ2-3; 7 bases are shared with TRBD2. Unmatched junction bases numbered 11, after V lost 6 bases and J lost 5 bases. This CDR3 comprises 15 residues. Germline V gene data show CDR1 as MNHEY and CDR2 as SMNVEV (reference sequence). CDR3 nucleotide sequence: TGTGCCAGCAGGTGGGGGGGAGTGGCCGGAGATACGCAGTATTTT. Its translation is CASRWGGVAGDTQYF.

The chain uses TRBV19 and TRBJ1-1; perhaps TRBD1 as D (5 bases). Per germline, CDR1 LNHDA and CDR2 SQIVND (reference sequence). Between the trimmed V and J ends, which lost 7 bases and 4 bases, there was a span of 19 bases. There are 15 residues in the CDR3. CDR3 loop: CASTNPEGGATEAFF. CDR3 nucleotide sequence: TGTGCCAGTACCAACCCGGAAGGAGGGGCCACTGAAGCTTTCTTT.